Below, 25 T cell receptor beta chains from the same sample are listed, as sequenced in a study of T cells in Graves' hyperthyroidism and ophthalmopathy. Amplification yielded TCR beta CDR3 regions, with RNA transcripts as the source. First-round RT-PCR with HTBI primers amplified the TCR CDR3 region. MiXCR, run by TCRdb on the multiplex PCR reads, gives a single entry per CDR3 protein. Of 350,000 to 400,000 distinct CDR3 sequences in the sample, 18% were seen once. The sample taken for sequencing was blood. The receptors derive from a man aged 18 to 30 with Graves' ophthalmopathy.

This chain connects TRBV7-3 to TRBJ2-3, with 11 nucleotides matching TRBD2. The CDR3 runs 18 residues. The germline V gene has CDR1 SGHTA and CDR2 FQGTGA. V dropped 2 bases and J dropped 0; count of bases not matched to a gene: 7. This chain's CDR3 is CASSLLKTSGGSTDTQYF. For the CDR3, the DNA is TGTGCCAGCAGCTTACTGAAAACTAGCGGGGGAAGCACAGATACGCAGTATTTT.

The chain is built from TRBV5-4 and TRBJ2-7, with 9 nucleotides matching TRBD2. The germline gives CDR1 SGHNT, CDR2 YYREEE (reference sequence). V shed 0 bases, J shed 5 bases, and the junction held 3 bases outside the gene matches. The CDR3 runs 14 residues. The CDR3 loop reads CASSLAGLANEQYF. The CDR3 bases are TGTGCCAGCAGCTTGGCCGGACTAGCGAACGAGCAGTACTTC.

This clonotype was seen a few times. No conserved phenylalanine or tryptophan is present at the end of the CDR3, so a read error is the likely explanation. The J gene is TRBJ1-2, the V gene TRBV6-2 or TRBV6-3; D is perhaps TRBD1 (6 bases). CDR1 is MNHEY, CDR2 SVGEGT, per germline. The CDR3 totals 15 residues. Trimming stripped 0 bases from V and 5 bases from J, with 13 bases between. CDR3 sequence (DNA): TGTGCCAGCAGTTACTCCACAGGGAGCCTTTATGGCTACACCCTC. It is translated as CASSYSTGSLYGYTL.

This clonotype was found a few times. The chain couples TRBV7-9 to TRBJ1-6; maybe TRBD1 (5 bases). The germline V gene has CDR1 SEHNR and CDR2 FQNEAQ (reference sequence). With 3 bases removed from V and 6 bases from J, the gap between germline ends came to 15 bases. The CDR3 is made up of 16 amino acids. CDR3 DNA: TGTGCCAGCAGCTTTAGTCCGTTTGGGGGTAATTCACCCCTCCACTTT. Its protein product is CASSFSPFGGNSPLHF.

This clonotype was observed at least ten times. This chain joins TRBV18 and TRBJ2-7; a weak D match, TRBD2 (5 bases). CDR3 length: 14 amino acids. The ends were cut back, 1 base at V and 3 bases at J, with 10 bases in the middle. Germline V gene sequence: CDR1 KGHSH, CDR2 LQKENI. The CDR3 DNA is TGTGCCAGCTCACCACGAGGGATAAACTACGAGCAGTACTTC. Its translation: CASSPRGINYEQYF.

This clonotype has only a few counts. This chain links TRBV5-6 with TRBJ1-2; a weak D match, TRBD1 (6 bases). The CDR3 runs 14 residues. Per the germline V gene, CDR1 is SGHDT and CDR2 is YYEEEE. The germline V and J ends were trimmed by 3 bases and 5 bases, with 14 bases remaining between them. CDR3 DNA: TGTGCCAGCAGCTGGGGGGCAGGGTCTTATGGCTACACCTTC. Translation gives CASSWGAGSYGYTF.

The rearrangement links TRBV5-1 to TRBJ2-1, with 11 nucleotides matching TRBD1. J lost 7 bases, V lost 7 bases, and 4 bases had no gene match. CDR3 size: 13 residues. Germline CDR1 reads SGHRS; CDR2 reads YFSETQ. As DNA, the CDR3 is TGCGCCAGCCGGGACAGGGGGTTGAATGAGCAGTTCTTC. Amino acid sequence: CASRDRGLNEQFF.

This clonotype was detected ten times or more. The V call is TRBV20-1, the J call TRBJ1-1; D may be TRBD1 (6 bases). Looked up from germline, CDR1 is DFQATT and CDR2 is SNEGSKA (reference sequence). V shed 0 bases and J shed 3 bases, with 11 bases lying between them. The CDR3 runs to 14 residues. The CDR3, as DNA: TGCAGTGCTAGAGATTCGGACAGATACACTGAAGCTTTCTTT. Residues: CSARDSDRYTEAFF.

This clonotype was seen a few times. The chain recombines TRBV3-1 with TRBJ1-1, with D unclear. CDR3 size: 17 residues. CDR1 and CDR2 (germline): LGHDT, YNNKEL (reference sequence). Trimming removed 1 base from V and 2 bases from J, with 17 bases in between. This chain's CDR3 is CASSQGGSWAVNTEAFF. CDR3 coding DNA: TGTGCCAGCAGCCAAGGGGGAAGCTGGGCCGTAAACACTGAAGCTTTCTTT.

The V gene is TRBV4-1, the J gene TRBJ2-5; D might be TRBD1 or TRBD2, each matching 6 bases. This CDR3 is 15 amino acids long. Germline V gives CDR1 MGHRA, CDR2 YSYEKL. Trimming stripped 4 bases from V and 0 bases from J, with 12 bases between. The DNA for the CDR3 is TGCGCCAGCAGCCGGGGGGCCTCGTACCAAGAGACCCAGTACTTC. As protein: CASSRGASYQETQYF.

This clonotype has ten or more counts. The chain couples TRBV7-8 to TRBJ1-1; D uncertain. Per germline, CDR1 SGHVS and CDR2 FQNEAQ. The CDR3 runs to 13 residues. The V and J ends lost 1 base and 6 bases respectively, with 9 bases between them. DNA for the CDR3: TGTGCCAGCAGCTTAGGGGGTGGGCCTGAAGCTTTCTTT. Its translation is CASSLGGGPEAFF.

The rearrangement uses TRBV19 and TRBJ2-3; D perhaps matches TRBD2 (5 bases). This CDR3 region has 13 residues. The V end lost 10 bases, the J end lost 1 base, and 12 bases lay between the germline ends. CDR1 is LNHDA and CDR2 is SQIVND in the germline V gene (reference sequence). The CDR3 reads CATSMAGTDTQYF. In DNA, the CDR3 is TGTGCCACTAGCATGGCGGGCACAGATACGCAGTATTTT. Drawing the rest from reference TRBV19 and TRBJ2-3, the complete variable domain is DGGITQSPKYLFRKEGQNVTLSCEQNLNHDAMYWYRQDPGQGLRLIYYSQIVNDFQKGDIAEGYSVSREKKESFPLTVTSAQKNPTAFYLCATSMAGTDTQYFGPGTRLTVL.

This clonotype was observed at least ten times. The V gene is TRBV3-1, the J gene TRBJ2-7; D is tentatively TRBD1 or TRBD2 (7 bases each). The CDR3 has 15 amino acids. Per the germline V gene, CDR1 is LGHDT and CDR2 is YNNKEL (reference sequence). V was shortened by 1 base and J by 1 base, with 11 bases between the two germline ends. CDR3 protein: CASSQAGGGSYEQYF. The CDR3 DNA reads as TGTGCCAGCAGCCAAGCAGGGGGAGGGTCCTACGAGCAGTACTTC.

With respect to this clonotype: A junction end diverges from the germline sequence, so it may reflect a read error. The chain is built from TRBV7-3 and TRBJ1-5, with a weak D call TRBD1 (6 bases). CDR1 and CDR2 from the germline V gene are SGHTA and FQGTGA. CDR3 size: 17 residues. CDR3: CASSQDRGWTDYQPQHF. The DNA of the CDR3 is TGCGCCAGCAGCCAAGATCGAGGATGGACAGACTATCAGCCCCAGCATTTT.

This clonotype was counted a few times. This rearrangement joins TRBV9 to TRBJ2-7; TRBD1 matches 9 bases. The CDR3 is 15 residues long. V lost 3 bases, J lost 5 bases, and 9 bases stayed unmatched. CDR1 and CDR2 from the germline V gene are SGDLS and YYNGEE. The CDR3 DNA is TGTGCCAGCAGCGGCCGGGACAGGGCGTCCGACGAGCAGTACTTC. Protein product: CASSGRDRASDEQYF.

This clonotype was detected only a few times. V and J are TRBV27 and TRBJ1-1; TRBD1 matches at 8 bases. Germline lookup yields CDR1 MNHEY and CDR2 SMNVEV (reference sequence). The CDR3 contains 16 residues. V gave up 6 bases and J gave up 1 base; unmatched junction bases: 10. CDR3 protein: CASRPWTGPRNTEAFF. In nucleotides, the CDR3 is TGTGCCAGCAGACCGTGGACAGGGCCTAGGAACACTGAAGCTTTCTTT.

This clonotype has at least ten counts. The chain employs TRBV27 and TRBJ1-1; D is uncertain. The length of the CDR3 is 14 residues. V lost 2 bases and J 1 base, leaving 8 bases between the germline ends. The V gene's germline CDR1 is MNHEY and CDR2 SMNVEV (reference sequence). The CDR3 sequence is CASSLNIQNTEAFF. For the CDR3, the DNA is TGTGCCAGCAGTTTAAATATCCAGAACACTGAAGCTTTCTTT.

Concerning this clonotype itself: A much larger clone differs from this one at a single base, so this may be a read error. This sequence joins TRBV6-1 and TRBJ2-7; 8 bases agree with TRBD1. CDR1 MNHNS and CDR2 SASEGT come from the germline V gene. This CDR3 comprises 16 residues. CDR3 bases: TGTGCCGGCAGTCCCAACCGGGGCGACAGGGGCTACGAGCAGTACTTC. Translation: CAGSPNRGDRGYEQYF.

In this sample, this clonotype turned up many times. The J gene is TRBJ2-5, the V gene TRBV25-1, with D perhaps TRBD1 (8 bases). Germline V gene sequence: CDR1 MGHDK, CDR2 SYGVNS. CDR3 length: 16 residues. The germline V and J ends were trimmed by 0 bases and 2 bases, with 13 bases remaining between them. The CDR3 DNA reads TGTGCCAGCAGTGAATATGGGGGGGACAGGCAAGAGACCCAGTACTTC. Protein product: CASSEYGGDRQETQYF.

This clonotype was seen repeatedly, ten times or more. This rearrangement joins TRBV27 to TRBJ2-4; 10 bases fit TRBD1. The CDR3 covers 16 residues. Germline V gene data show CDR1 as MNHEY and CDR2 as SMNVEV (reference sequence). V lost 6 bases, J lost 1 base, and 6 bases stayed unmatched. The CDR3 DNA sequence: TGTGCCAGCAGCCAGGACAGGGGGAGTGCCAAAAACATTCAGTACTTC. This encodes CASSQDRGSAKNIQYF.

This clonotype has a handful of counts. V usage is TRBV4-1 and J usage is TRBJ1-5, with a tentative D call TRBD1 (5 bases). The CDR3 is 14 amino acids. Per germline, CDR1 MGHRA and CDR2 YSYEKL. V lost 1 base to trimming and J lost 9 bases, with 13 bases between them. The CDR3: CASSQGQLEGPQHF. The CDR3 nucleotides are TGCGCCAGCAGCCAAGGACAGTTGGAAGGGCCCCAGCATTTT.

This clonotype was seen ten or more times. The J gene is TRBJ1-1, the V gene TRBV2; no clear D gene. V lost 3 bases and J 7 bases, leaving 6 bases between the germline ends. Per germline, CDR1 SNHLY and CDR2 FYNNEI. This CDR3 region has 11 residues. The CDR3 DNA reads TGTGCCAGCAGTGACGACGGTGAAGCTTTCTTT. Its protein product is CASSDDGEAFF.

This sequence joins TRBV4-1 and TRBJ1-1, with TRBD1 matching over 7 bases. Germline V CDR1 and CDR2: MGHRA, YSYEKL. V trimming: 4 bases; J trimming: 4 bases; junction bases outside the gene matches: 3. This CDR3 has 13 amino acids. The CDR3 DNA reads as TGCGCCAGCAGCCTGGACAGGCCCACTGAAGCTTTCTTT. Translation gives CASSLDRPTEAFF.

The V gene is TRBV11-2, the J gene TRBJ1-1; D remains ambiguous. V shed 5 bases and J shed 1 base, with 11 bases lying between them. Per the germline V gene, CDR1 is SGHAT and CDR2 is FQNNGV. This CDR3 comprises 14 residues. The CDR3 DNA reads TGTGCCAGCAGCGTTCCGGGCACGAACACTGAAGCTTTCTTT. The encoded protein is CASSVPGTNTEAFF.

This clonotype was observed a handful of times. The rearrangement uses TRBV24-1 and TRBJ2-7; 8 bases are shared with TRBD1. V shed 2 bases, J shed 5 bases, and the junction held 7 bases outside the gene matches. CDR3 length equals 15 residues. Germline-derived CDR1 and CDR2 are KGHDR and SFDVKD. CDR3 sequence reads: CATSDSRTGWNEQYF. Here the CDR3 DNA reads TGTGCCACCAGTGATTCACGGACAGGGTGGAACGAGCAGTACTTC.